The 25 T cell receptor beta chains reported below all come from one sample, sequenced in a study of T cell clonality in common variable immunodeficiency. Measured with immunoSEQ multiplex PCR; TCRdb has only the in-frame clones, and not every one. The sample is made up of tens of thousands of clones, none counted only once. Sequenced material: peripheral blood mononuclear cells. The origin of the receptors is a person aged 18 to 75 in good health.

Many counts were recorded for this clone. The CDR3 goes on 3 residues after the read ends, and that part is filled in from the germline J gene. V usage is TRBV20-1 and J usage is TRBJ2-7, with D unclear. Germline V gene sequence: CDR1 DFQATT, CDR2 SNEGSKA (reference sequence). Trimming took 0 bases from V and 2 from J, leaving 11 bases between them. This CDR3 is built from 14 residues. The DNA read from the CDR3 is TGCAGTGCTAGAGATCAGGCCGTGACCTACGAG. This codes for CSARDQAVTYE. The full CDR3 reads CSARDQAVTYEQYF.

This clone was seen repeatedly, ten times or more. The CDR3 is cut off 3 residues early in the read; its end comes from the germline J gene. This rearrangement joins TRBV28 to TRBJ2-7; a weak D match, TRBD1 (6 bases). Trimming pared 10 bases from V and 6 bases from J, leaving 13 bases between. CDR3 length: 11 amino acids. Germline loops: CDR1 MDHEN, CDR2 SYDVKM. The CDR3 is CAILGGGEQYF. Partial CDR3 DNA: TGTGCCATCCTTGGGGGCGGCGAG.

This clone occurred many times. With the read ending 3 residues before the CDR3 end, the germline J gene is used to fill in that end. V usage is TRBV11-2 and J usage is TRBJ2-1, with 11 bases aligning to TRBD1. Germline V gene sequence: CDR1 SGHAT, CDR2 FQNNGV. V lost 5 bases to trimming and J lost 2 bases; unmatched junction nucleotides: 2. This CDR3 spans 15 amino acids. CDR3 DNA, as far as it was read: TGTGCCAGCAGCAGGGGACAGGGGGCCTACAATGAG. Amino acids: CASSRGQGAYNE. The whole CDR3 protein is CASSRGQGAYNEQFF. The whole variable domain, filled in from reference TRBV11-2 and TRBJ2-1, reads EAGVAQSPRYKIIEKRQSVAFWCNPISGHATLYWYQQILGQGPKLLIQFQNNGVVDDSQLPKDRFSAERLKGVDSTLKIQPAKLEDSAVYLCASSRGQGAYNEQFFGPGTRLTVL.

This clone came up a few times. The CDR3 extends 3 residues past the end of the read, so its final part is completed from the germline J gene. The V gene is TRBV19, the J gene TRBJ1-6; D is perhaps TRBD1 (6 bases). V lost 5 bases to trimming and J lost 9 bases, with 14 bases between them. This CDR3 contains 14 residues. Germline V gives CDR1 LNHDA, CDR2 SQIVND (reference sequence). The chain's CDR3 is CASSPNREGSPLHF. The CDR3 bases that were read are TGTGCCAGTAGTCCCAACAGGGAGGGTTCACCC.

In this sample, this clone turned up many times. The CDR3 goes on 3 residues after the read ends, and that part is filled in from the germline J gene. The chain uses TRBV7-3 and TRBJ2-4; a weak D match, TRBD2 (5 bases). The CDR3 sequence is 14 residues long. Germline assignment: CDR1 SGHTA and CDR2 FQGTGA. V lost 4 bases, J lost 6 bases, and 13 bases lay in between. Partial CDR3 DNA: TGTGCCAGCAGCTCTGGACTTGTTGGAAACATT. Translated: CASSSGLVGNI. The full CDR3 protein reads CASSSGLVGNIQYF.

This clone turned up a few times. At one end, the junction sequence differs from germline, possibly due to a read error. The read ends 3 residues early relative to the CDR3; the germline J gene fills the gap. Within the sample, other DNA sequences also encode this same CDR3. This sequence joins TRBV20-1 and TRBJ2-1; 9 nucleotides agree with TRBD1. The CDR3 is 14 amino acids. From germline, CDR1 is DFQATT and CDR2 SNEGSKA (reference sequence). The CDR3 loop is CSAGTGQGHNEQFF. The part of the CDR3 DNA that was read is TGTAGTGCTGGTACGGGACAGGGCCACAATGAG.

About this clone: Read data end 3 residues before the CDR3 end; the end is taken from the germline J gene. Other DNA variants within this sample encode the same CDR3. This chain uses TRBV7-9 with TRBJ1-3; 8 nucleotides match TRBD1. Trimming at V came to 5 bases and at J to 1 base, leaving 4 bases not matched to a gene. The CDR3 is made up of 15 amino acids. CDR1 is SEHNR and CDR2 is FQNEAQ in the germline V gene (reference sequence). CDR3 loop: CASSPQGASGNTIYF. CDR3 DNA, as far as it was read: TGTGCCAGCAGCCCTCAGGGGGCGTCTGGAAACACC.

There are many counts of this clone. The CDR3 end falls 3 residues outside the read, so it is completed with the germline J gene. This sequence joins TRBV12-5 and TRBJ1-5, with D possibly matching TRBD1 (5 bases). The CDR3 totals 16 residues. V lost 4 bases to trimming and J lost 4 bases, with 17 bases between them. Germline-derived CDR1 and CDR2 are LGHNT and FRNRAP. The CDR3 DNA, read in part, is TGTGCTAGTGGTTGGGGGGGAAAAGGGAAAAATCAGCCC. Protein: CASGWGGKGKNQP. The full CDR3 reads CASGWGGKGKNQPQHF.

This clone was seen many times. The CDR3 goes on 3 residues after the read ends, and that part is filled in from the germline J gene. The chain combines TRBV5-6 with TRBJ1-5; D uncertain. The CDR3 has 15 residues. V gave up 0 bases and J gave up 1 base, with 8 bases separating them. Germline V gives CDR1 SGHDT, CDR2 YYEEEE. The CDR3 loop is CASSLGTVSNQPQHF. The CDR3 DNA, read in part, is TGTGCCAGCAGCTTGGGAACAGTCAGCAATCAGCCC.

In this sample, this clone turned up many times. The observed sequence ends 3 residues before the CDR3 terminus, with the missing tail filled in from the germline J gene. V gene TRBV7-9 combines with J gene TRBJ2-1; D may be TRBD1 (5 bases). The CDR3 covers 15 residues. In germline, CDR1 is SEHNR, CDR2 FQNEAQ (reference sequence). Trimming stripped 3 bases from V and 2 bases from J, with 11 bases between. The CDR3 spells CASSFGRAAYNEQFF. The DNA read from the CDR3 is TGTGCCAGCAGCTTTGGCAGGGCGGCCTACAATGAG.

This clone was seen ten or more times. The read ends 3 residues before the CDR3 terminus; that terminus is restored from the germline J gene. The rearrangement joins TRBV10-3 to TRBJ2-7; tentatively, D is TRBD2 (6 bases). V was clipped by 8 bases and J by 0 bases, with 14 bases between them. Per the germline V gene, CDR1 is ENHRY and CDR2 is SYGVKD. This CDR3 region has 14 residues. The CDR3 bases that were read are TGTGCCATCGGGACCGCGGGGAGCTCCTACGAG. Residues: CAIGTAGSSYE. The entire CDR3 sequence reads CAIGTAGSSYEQYF.

Turning to this clone: The sequence runs out 3 residues before the end of the CDR3; the remainder is reconstructed from the germline J gene. V gene TRBV11-2 combines with J gene TRBJ1-1; D not resolved. The CDR3 is made up of 13 amino acids. Germline assignment: CDR1 SGHAT and CDR2 FQNNGV. The V end lost 5 bases, the J end lost 1 base, and 8 bases lay between the germline ends. The CDR3: CASSHGGNTEAFF. The covered CDR3 bases are TGTGCCAGCAGCCATGGCGGGAACACTGAA.

This clone has a count of ten or more. The read ends 3 residues shy of where the CDR3 ends; the end is completed using the germline J gene. The chain uses TRBV5-1 and TRBJ2-2; no clear D gene. The germline CDR1 and CDR2 sequences are SGHRS and YFSETQ. This CDR3 comprises 13 residues. V lost 4 bases and J lost 3, with 7 bases in between. CDR3 in amino acids: CASSQLYTGELFF. The CDR3 DNA, read in part, is TGCGCCAGCAGCCAATTGTACACCGGGGAG.

This clone was seen many times. Coverage ceases 3 residues before the CDR3 finishes, and the germline J gene fills in the end. The genes are TRBV13 and TRBJ2-5, with TRBD2 identical over 8 bases. The CDR3 consists of 17 residues. The germline gives CDR1 PRHDT, CDR2 FYEKMQ (reference sequence). The V and J ends lost 4 bases and 4 bases, in that order; junction bases with no gene match: 14. This chain's CDR3 is CASSSGRQGAGVETQYF. The CDR3 bases that were read are TGTGCCAGCAGCTCTGGGCGCCAAGGAGCGGGAGTAGAGACC.

This clone was seen ten or more times. The sequenced fragment ends 3 residues before the CDR3 boundary, so the rest is inferred from the germline J gene. The chain recombines TRBV2 with TRBJ1-5; TRBD1 aligns across 7 bases. Germline V gene sequence: CDR1 SNHLY, CDR2 FYNNEI. After removal of 4 bases from V and 5 bases from J, the junction contained 5 bases not matched to a gene. The CDR3 has 14 residues. CDR3 DNA (partial): TGTGCCAGCAGTGGCAGGGGGGCTGATCAGCCC. This codes for CASSGRGADQP. The full CDR3 sequence reads CASSGRGADQPQHF.

This clone was detected ten times or more. The sequence runs out 3 residues before the end of the CDR3; the remainder is reconstructed from the germline J gene. The chain carries TRBV12-3 or TRBV12-4 and TRBJ2-7, with D perhaps matching TRBD2 (6 bases). The CDR3 is 13 amino acids. Trimming stripped 3 bases from V and 4 bases from J, with 10 bases between. CDR3 DNA, as far as it was read: TGTGCCAGCAGTTTGGCAGGGAGGTACGAG. Encoded protein: CASSLAGRYE. The full-length CDR3 reads as CASSLAGRYEQYF.

This clone came up many times. The CDR3 extends 3 residues past the end of the read, so its final part is completed from the germline J gene. J is TRBJ2-1 and V is TRBV5-4; the D is unclear. The germline CDR1 and CDR2 sequences are SGHNT and YYREEE (reference sequence). The ends were cut back, 4 bases at V and 7 bases at J, with 9 bases in the middle. The CDR3 runs to 12 residues. Partial CDR3 DNA: TGTGCCAGCAGCCCCACCAGGAATGAG. Its protein product is CASSPTRNE. The complete CDR3 reads CASSPTRNEQFF.

Ten or more counts support this clone. Read data end 3 residues before the CDR3 end; the end is taken from the germline J gene. This chain joins TRBV7-2 and TRBJ2-5, with 7 bases aligning to TRBD2. CDR3 length equals 14 residues. With 3 bases clipped from V and 4 bases from J, the junction kept 5 bases outside the gene matches. CDR1 SGHTA and CDR2 FQGNSA come from the germline V gene. CDR3 bases read: TGTGCCAGCAGCTTCGGGCGGGAGAGAGAGACC. This gives the protein CASSFGRERET. The entire CDR3 is CASSFGRERETQYF. The entire variable domain, with the rest obtained from reference TRBV7-2 and TRBJ2-5, is as follows: GAGVSQSPSNKVTEKGKDVELRCDPISGHTALYWYRQSLGQGLEFLIYFQGNSAPDKSGLPSDRFSAERTGGSVSTLTIQRTQQEDSAVYLCASSFGRERETQYFGPGTRLLVL.

Concerning this clone itself: The observed sequence ends 3 residues before the CDR3 terminus, with the missing tail filled in from the germline J gene. V is TRBV7-6 and J is TRBJ1-3, with TRBD1 identical over 9 bases. The germline V gene has CDR1 SGHVS and CDR2 FNYEAQ. The V segment lost 10 bases and the J segment 4 bases; nucleotides outside the gene matches: 8. The CDR3 is 14 amino acids. The CDR3 region is CATRPGTGGNTIYF. CDR3 DNA (partial): TGTGCCACTCGTCCCGGGACAGGGGGAAACACC.

This clone was detected ten times or more. With the read ending 3 residues before the CDR3 end, the germline J gene is used to fill in that end. V is TRBV20-1 and J is TRBJ2-5; TRBD2 agrees at 10 bases. The V segment lost 6 bases and the J segment 5 bases; nucleotides outside the gene matches: 12. From germline, CDR1 is DFQATT and CDR2 SNEGSKA (reference sequence). The CDR3 extends over 15 amino acids. The CDR3 spells CSADRASGSPETQYF. Partial CDR3 DNA: TGCAGTGCCGATCGGGCTAGCGGGAGTCCGGAGACC.

This clone was counted ten times or more. The observed sequence ends 3 residues before the CDR3 terminus, with the missing tail filled in from the germline J gene. The chain is built from TRBV6-9 and TRBJ2-3; D remains unclear. V lost 7 bases and J lost 5, with 10 bases in between. The CDR3 has 12 amino acids. From germline, CDR1 is MNHGY and CDR2 SVAAGI. CDR3 bases read: TGTGCCAGCACCCCAGAGGTAGATACG. Protein: CASTPEVDT. The entire CDR3 protein reads CASTPEVDTQYF.

The sample holds many counts of this clone. The CDR3 is cut off 3 residues early in the read; its end comes from the germline J gene. This chain joins TRBV7-3 and TRBJ1-2, with TRBD1 matching over 10 bases. The germline gives CDR1 SGHTA, CDR2 FQGTGA. V lost 5 bases to trimming and J lost 7 bases; unmatched junction nucleotides: 13. The CDR3 length is 16 residues. The covered CDR3 bases are TGTGCCAGCAGCCTACACGGGACAGGGGTTCTTCGTGGC. Amino acids: CASSLHGTGVLRG. The full CDR3 protein reads CASSLHGTGVLRGYTF.

This clone has ten or more counts. The read ends 3 residues early relative to the CDR3; the germline J gene fills the gap. The V gene is TRBV5-5, the J gene TRBJ1-1; 7 nucleotides match TRBD1. CDR1 and CDR2 (germline): SGHKS, YYEKEE (reference sequence). V shed 1 base and J 1 base; nucleotides not matched to a gene: 4. This CDR3 spans 15 amino acids. The sequenced part of the CDR3 DNA is TGTGCCAGCAGCTTGTTCTCAGGGGGGAACACTGAA. Its protein is CASSLFSGGNTE. The whole CDR3 reads CASSLFSGGNTEAFF. Full variable domain (remainder filled in from reference TRBV5-5 and TRBJ1-1): DAGVTQSPTHLIKTRGQQVTLRCSPISGHKSVSWYQQVLGQGPQFIFQYYEKEERGRGNFPDRFSARQFPNYSSELNVNALLLGDSALYLCASSLFSGGNTEAFFGQGTRLTVV.

This clone has ten or more counts. The read terminates 3 residues before the CDR3 end, so the remaining end is supplied by the germline J gene. J is TRBJ1-1 and V is TRBV19; possibly TRBD1 for D (5 bases). CDR3 length: 13 amino acids. In germline, CDR1 is LNHDA, CDR2 SQIVND (reference sequence). CDR3 region: CASSPRTFSGAFF. The sequenced CDR3 bases are TGTGCCAGTAGTCCCCGGACCTTCTCAGGG. Looking up the rest from reference TRBV19 and TRBJ1-1 gives the full variable domain: DGGITQSPKYLFRKEGQNVTLSCEQNLNHDAMYWYRQDPGQGLRLIYYSQIVNDFQKGDIAEGYSVSREKKESFPLTVTSAQKNPTAFYLCASSPRTFSGAFFGQGTRLTVV.

This clone was found many times. The CDR3 end falls 3 residues outside the read, so it is completed with the germline J gene. The gene calls are TRBV12-3 or TRBV12-4 and TRBJ2-7; no clear D. V was cut by 1 base and J by 1 base, with 11 bases left in between. The CDR3 spans 15 residues. CDR3 amino acids: CASSLGPSVSYEQYF. The DNA read from the CDR3 is TGTGCCAGCAGTTTAGGTCCCAGCGTGTCCTACGAG.